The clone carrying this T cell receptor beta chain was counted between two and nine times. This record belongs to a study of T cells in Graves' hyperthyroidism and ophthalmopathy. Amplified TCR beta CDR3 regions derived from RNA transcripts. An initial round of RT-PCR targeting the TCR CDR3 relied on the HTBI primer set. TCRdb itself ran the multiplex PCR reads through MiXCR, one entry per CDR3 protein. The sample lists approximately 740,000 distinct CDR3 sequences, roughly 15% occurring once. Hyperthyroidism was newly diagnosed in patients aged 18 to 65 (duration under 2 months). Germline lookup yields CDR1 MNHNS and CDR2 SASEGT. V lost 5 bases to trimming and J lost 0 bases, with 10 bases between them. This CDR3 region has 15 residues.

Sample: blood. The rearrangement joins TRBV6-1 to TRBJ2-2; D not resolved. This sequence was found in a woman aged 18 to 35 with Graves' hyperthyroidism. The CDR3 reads CASSPDGSNTGELFF. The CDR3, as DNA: TGTGCCAGCAGTCCCGACGGGTCGAACACCGGGGAGCTGTTTTTT.